This record covers a single T cell receptor (beta chain). The target antigen is unknown. Germline CDR1 reads SEHNR; CDR2 reads FQNEAQ (reference sequence). V was clipped by 6 bases and J by 6 bases, with 17 bases between them. This CDR3 has 14 amino acids. This entry belongs to a study of blood T cells in healthy people across ages. PCR was performed a second time for about 7 to 11 cycles using a sample-barcoded 5' primer and a J-beta primer mix. Sequencing yielded, for each sample, at least 2.5 million paired-end reads carrying CDR3. One entry per CDR3 protein results from TCRdb running MiXCR on the 5' RACE reads. The repertoire includes 1.8 million or so distinct CDR3 sequences, about two fifths of them detected once, and roughly 23% sits in the top ten. Points from the study as a whole: Leaving the PBMCs unsorted stopped any conclusive comparison of naive versus antigen-experienced cells. Diversity figures based on one million T cells were deemed too low. Per-million-T-cell TCR beta diversity fell roughly linearly with age.

The receptor was derived from a human donor in good health. The specimen sequenced was blood. The chain couples TRBV7-9 to TRBJ1-2; a possible D gene is TRBD1 (5 bases). CDR3 loop: CASRQFPGRHGYTF. CDR3 DNA: TGTGCCAGCAGACAATTTCCGGGACGGCATGGCTACACCTTC.